The 15 T cell receptor beta chains below all came from one sample that was sequenced in a study of beta chain features in type 1 diabetes. Expressed TCRB transcripts were sequenced after all isolated RNA was converted to cDNA. Clones were read by immunoSEQ multiplex PCR, and TCRdb kept only the in-frame ones, dropping some. Of under 950,000 clones listed, under 20% are singletons. The specimen sequenced was naive CD4+ T cells from blood. Every receptor here comes from a woman under 30 in good health.

This rearrangement joins TRBV18 to TRBJ1-1, with TRBD1 matching over 8 bases. Trimming took 8 bases from V and 4 from J; bases not matched to a gene: 0. The germline gives CDR1 KGHSH, CDR2 LQKENI. This CDR3 has 11 residues. DNA for the CDR3: TGTGCCAGCACAGGGGGCACTGAAGCTTTCTTT. As protein: CASTGGTEAFF.

This chain links TRBV18 with TRBJ2-3, with D perhaps matching TRBD2 (6 bases). The CDR3 length is 14 residues. Germline CDR1 and CDR2: KGHSH and LQKENI. Deletions cut 4 bases from V and 2 bases from J, with 10 bases between. The CDR3 is CASSQRRDTDTQYF. The CDR3 coding sequence is TGTGCCAGCTCACAAAGGAGGGACACAGATACGCAGTATTTT.

The chain uses TRBV28 and TRBJ2-7; TRBD2 matches 11 bases. V shed 3 bases and J 7 bases; nucleotides not matched to a gene: 20. The CDR3 is 19 amino acids. CDR1 is MDHEN, CDR2 SYDVKM, per germline. CDR3: CASSLAGGARSGRAWEQYF. The CDR3 DNA is TGTGCCAGCAGTTTGGCCGGGGGTGCCCGTAGCGGGAGGGCCTGGGAGCAGTACTTC.

This clone was seen a handful of times. The rearrangement joins TRBV18 to TRBJ1-1, with D possibly TRBD1 on 5 matching bases. This CDR3 comprises 14 residues. Trimming took 3 bases from V and 4 from J, leaving 12 bases between them. CDR1 is KGHSH, CDR2 LQKENI, per germline. CDR3 coding DNA: TGTGCCAGCTCACCCCAGGGTTTGGGCACTGAAGCTTTCTTT. Translating gives CASSPQGLGTEAFF. Complete variable domain (other parts from reference TRBV18 and TRBJ1-1): NAGVMQNPRHLVRRRGQEARLRCSPMKGHSHVYWYRQLPEEGLKFMVYLQKENIIDESGMPKERFSAEFPKEGPSILRIQQVVRGDSAAYFCASSPQGLGTEAFFGQGTRLTVV.

This chain's CDR3 is CASSRQNTEAFF. DNA of the CDR3: TGTGCCAGCAGCCGACAAAACACTGAAGCTTTCTTT. The gene calls are TRBV5-4 and TRBJ1-1; no reliable D call. The CDR3 covers 12 residues. Germline loops: CDR1 SGHNT, CDR2 YYREEE (reference sequence). Trimming shortened V by 4 bases and J by 2 bases, and 6 bases separated the two germline ends.

The chain joins TRBV13 to TRBJ1-3; TRBD1 might be the D (6 bases). V lost 6 bases to trimming and J lost 4 bases, with 13 bases between them. The CDR3 is 14 residues long. Germline CDR1 reads PRHDT; CDR2 reads FYEKMQ (reference sequence). The CDR3, as DNA: TGTGCCAGCAGTCGCGGCGGGACAGGAAACACCATATATTTT. It translates to CASSRGGTGNTIYF.

This clone was seen a few times. The chain links TRBV5-1 to TRBJ2-2; perhaps TRBD2 as D (6 bases). V lost 6 bases, J lost 4 bases, and 10 bases lay in between. Germline CDR1 SGHRS, CDR2 YFSETQ. The CDR3 contains 13 residues. Here the CDR3 reads CASNPGVTGELFF. CDR3 nucleotides: TGCGCCAGCAATCCGGGAGTCACCGGGGAGCTGTTTTTT.

On this clone itself: Additional DNA sequences in this sample encode the identical CDR3. The chain employs TRBV4-3 and TRBJ2-7; tentatively, D is TRBD2 (6 bases). V was clipped by 3 bases and J by 1 base, with 13 bases between them. This CDR3 has 15 residues. Germline lookup yields CDR1 LGHNA and CDR2 YSLEER. CDR3 nucleotide sequence: TGCGCCAGCAGCCAGGCCAGGGACTCTTCCTACGAGCAGTACTTC. Translated: CASSQARDSSYEQYF.

The CDR3 DNA reads as TGCGCCAGCAGCAAAATCGGAAGGGCTGAAGCTTTCTTT. Translating gives CASSKIGRAEAFF. The chain joins TRBV4-3 to TRBJ1-1; D unclear. The length of the CDR3 is 13 residues. Germline-derived CDR1 and CDR2 are LGHNA and YSLEER. Between the trimmed V and J ends, which lost 5 bases and 6 bases, there was a span of 13 bases.

In its sample, this clone was seen a few times. The J gene is TRBJ2-7, the V gene TRBV5-4, with TRBD1 identical over 7 bases. The CDR3 length is 15 residues. J was trimmed by 1 base and V by 2 bases; bases with no gene match: 6. The V gene's germline CDR1 is SGHNT and CDR2 YYREEE (reference sequence). CDR3 region: CASSLLTGPSYEQYF. The DNA of the CDR3 is TGTGCCAGCAGCTTATTGACAGGGCCTTCCTACGAGCAGTACTTC. Full variable domain (remainder filled in from reference TRBV5-4 and TRBJ2-7): ETGVTQSPTHLIKTRGQQVTLRCSSQSGHNTVSWYQQALGQGPQFIFQYYREEENGRGNFPPRFSGLQFPNYSSELNVNALELDDSALYLCASSLLTGPSYEQYFGPGTRLTVT.

This clone was seen a handful of times. This chain uses TRBV28 with TRBJ1-2; D unclear. With 1 base removed from V and 5 bases from J, the gap between germline ends came to 8 bases. Germline lookup yields CDR1 MDHEN and CDR2 SYDVKM. The CDR3 has 13 amino acids. The CDR3 DNA reads TGTGCCAGCAGTTTATTGTCTGAGTATGGCTACACCTTC. Translating it yields CASSLLSEYGYTF.

V usage is TRBV19 and J usage is TRBJ2-1; no clear D gene. Germline V gene sequence: CDR1 LNHDA, CDR2 SQIVND (reference sequence). Trimming took 8 bases from V and 3 from J, leaving 5 bases between them. The CDR3 runs to 11 residues. CDR3 coding DNA: TGTGCCAGTTGGGGCTACAATGAGCAGTTCTTC. Its protein product is CASWGYNEQFF.

This chain joins TRBV18 and TRBJ1-2; D possibly corresponds to TRBD1 (6 bases). V gave up 4 bases and J gave up 4 bases, with 13 bases separating them. This CDR3 is 14 amino acids long. Germline V gene sequence: CDR1 KGHSH, CDR2 LQKENI. CDR3 coding DNA: TGTGCCAGCTCACTTGGCACGGGGGCCTATGGCTACACCTTC. Protein product: CASSLGTGAYGYTF.

The CDR3 sequence: CASSHPGLADSYEQYF. CDR3 nucleotides: TGTGCCAGCAGCCATCCGGGACTAGCGGACTCCTACGAGCAGTACTTC. The rearrangement links TRBV13 to TRBJ2-7; 11 bases line up with TRBD2. The CDR3 has 16 amino acids. V lost 5 bases and J lost 0; bases outside the gene matches: 6. In germline, CDR1 is PRHDT, CDR2 FYEKMQ (reference sequence).

This clone was counted a few times. This chain links TRBV7-6 with TRBJ2-1; D uncertain. Germline CDR1 is SGHVS and CDR2 is FNYEAQ. The CDR3 is made up of 9 amino acids. Deletions cut 7 bases from V and 8 bases from J, with 3 bases between. The CDR3 here is CASTHEQFF. CDR3 coding DNA: TGTGCCAGCACGCATGAGCAGTTCTTC. Looking up the rest from reference TRBV7-6 and TRBJ2-1 gives the full variable domain: GAGVSQSPRYKVTKRGQDVALRCDPISGHVSLYWYRQALGQGPEFLTYFNYEAQQDKSGLPNDRFSAERPEGSISTLTIQRTEQRDSAMYRCASTHEQFFGPGTRLTVL.